Listed here are 9 T cell receptor beta chains from one sample, sequenced in a study of blood T cell repertoires in COVID-19. TCRdb's copy holds only in-frame clones and misses some; the assay was immunoSEQ multiplex PCR. Of a few hundred thousand clones listed, about nine tenths are singletons. The sequenced sample was PBMCs or T cells enriched from blood (not recorded which). All receptors derive from a man aged 30 to 39 who had recovered from COVID-19.

The rearrangement links TRBV28 to TRBJ2-5; D may be TRBD2 (7 bases). This CDR3 spans 14 amino acids. V was trimmed by 3 bases and J by 5 bases, leaving 13 bases between them. Germline-derived CDR1 and CDR2 are MDHEN and SYDVKM. The chain's CDR3 is CASSLGGHGETQYF. CDR3 sequence (DNA): TGTGCCAGCAGTTTGGGGGGGCATGGGGAGACCCAGTACTTC.

This chain uses TRBV4-1 with TRBJ1-5; a possible D gene is TRBD1 (6 bases). CDR1 and CDR2 (germline): MGHRA, YSYEKL. V dropped 7 bases and J dropped 3 bases, with 25 bases sitting between them. This CDR3 spans 18 amino acids. DNA for the CDR3: TGCGCCAGCACCGAGACCATCTCACAGGGATTAGTCAATCAGCCCCAGCATTTT. This translates into CASTETISQGLVNQPQHF.

The rearrangement joins TRBV4-1 to TRBJ2-2; D is perhaps TRBD2 (6 bases). The CDR3 runs to 13 residues. CDR1 MGHRA and CDR2 YSYEKL come from the germline V gene. The V gene lost 3 bases and the J gene lost 8 bases, with 10 bases spanning the gap. CDR3 amino acids: CASSQRLVGELFF. The CDR3 coding sequence is TGCGCCAGCAGCCAGAGACTAGTAGGGGAGCTGTTTTTT.

The genes are TRBV7-2 and TRBJ1-2; perhaps TRBD1 as D (6 bases). The CDR3 runs to 15 residues. The germline gives CDR1 SGHTA, CDR2 FQGNSA. Trimming removed 1 base at V and 2 bases at J, with 11 bases between. This chain's CDR3 is CASSLDRQGNYGYTF. CDR3 nucleotides: TGTGCCAGCAGCTTAGATAGGCAGGGGAACTATGGCTACACCTTC.

The chain employs TRBV19 and TRBJ1-2, with 7 bases fitting TRBD1. The V gene's germline CDR1 is LNHDA and CDR2 SQIVND (reference sequence). The CDR3 length is 15 residues. The V and J ends lost 7 bases and 2 bases, in that order; junction bases with no gene match: 10. The CDR3 loop reads CASNDFRGSNYGYTF. CDR3 nucleotide sequence: TGTGCCAGTAATGACTTCAGGGGGTCGAACTATGGCTACACCTTC.

The rearrangement uses TRBV11-3 and TRBJ2-1; 7 positions match TRBD1. The CDR3 totals 13 residues. Germline CDR1 and CDR2: SGHNT and YENEEA. Trimming at V came to 3 bases and at J to 7 bases, leaving 3 bases not matched to a gene. This CDR3 reads CASSFRGLNEQFF. DNA of the CDR3: TGTGCCAGCAGCTTTAGGGGGCTAAATGAGCAGTTCTTC. Looking up the rest from reference TRBV11-3 and TRBJ2-1 gives the full variable domain: EAGVVQSPRYKIIEKKQPVAFWCNPISGHNTLYWYLQNLGQGPELLIRYENEEAVDDSQLPKDRFSAERLKGVDSTLKIQPAELGDSAVYLCASSFRGLNEQFFGPGTRLTVL.

This clone appeared once. The chain uses TRBV10-1 and TRBJ1-1; 9 positions agree with TRBD1. Germline V CDR1 and CDR2: WNHNN, SYGVQD (reference sequence). The CDR3 loop spans 15 amino acids. J gave up 3 bases and V 4 bases, and 6 bases lay outside the gene matches. Here the CDR3 reads CASSAAQGADTEAFF. The CDR3 nucleotides are TGCGCCAGCAGTGCAGCACAGGGGGCTGACACTGAAGCTTTCTTT.

The V gene is TRBV18, the J gene TRBJ2-3; no clear D. The length of the CDR3 is 14 residues. Trimming stripped 0 bases from V and 5 bases from J, with 9 bases between. Germline V CDR1 and CDR2: KGHSH, LQKENI. CDR3 in amino acids: CASSPPSNRDTQYF. The CDR3 DNA follows: TGTGCCAGCTCACCACCTTCTAATCGAGATACGCAGTATTTT. The full variable domain, in which reference TRBV18 and TRBJ2-3 provide the parts outside the CDR3, is NAGVMQNPRHLVRRRGQEARLRCSPMKGHSHVYWYRQLPEEGLKFMVYLQKENIIDESGMPKERFSAEFPKEGPSILRIQQVVRGDSAAYFCASSPPSNRDTQYFGPGTRLTVL.

This clone was counted once. The chain links TRBV24-1 to TRBJ2-5, with 8 bases aligning to TRBD1. Germline V gene lookup returns CDR1 KGHDR and CDR2 SFDVKD. With 4 bases clipped from V and 2 bases from J, the junction kept 5 bases outside the gene matches. This CDR3 is 15 amino acids long. For the CDR3, the DNA is TGTGCCACCAGTGACCGTAGGACAGGGCAAGAGACCCAGTACTTC. Its protein product is CATSDRRTGQETQYF.